This T cell receptor (beta chain) was recorded in a study of identical twins. Regarding the study as a whole: Out-of-frame alpha sequences common to twins exhibited a surplus of low generation probability.

Each CDR3 protein gets one entry after TCRdb re-called the 5' RACE reads with MiXCR. The sample has about 190,000 distinct CDR3 sequences, approximately 16% seen once. Only a few counts were recorded for this clonotype. Its antigen remains unidentified. Germline V gene data show CDR1 as MNHEY and CDR2 as SMNVEV (reference sequence). The CDR3 consists of 15 residues. Trimming removed 3 bases from V and 7 bases from J; junction bases left unmatched: 7. The data also belong to a second study, concerning T cells expressing NK-cell markers.

The sequenced sample was CD8+ T cells sorted from blood. This sequence originates from a woman aged 18-30 years in good health. V gene TRBV27 combines with J gene TRBJ2-1, with 9 bases lining up with TRBD2. The CDR3 sequence is CASSFGGRAWNEQFF. CDR3 in DNA: TGTGCCAGCAGTTTCGGCGGGAGGGCTTGGAATGAGCAGTTCTTC.